The 29 T cell receptor beta chains listed next were all sequenced from one sample in a study of blood T cell repertoires in COVID-19 (dated by TCRdb to about 2020). Library preparation used the immunoSEQ multiplex PCR assay. The clones in this table, taken by TCRdb from immuneACCESS, are in-frame only. Not every clone is retained; where verified, under half of the shortfall comes from an unresolved V gene, and the cause of the rest is unknown. The sample profile shows hundreds of thousands of clones; less than 90% of them were found once. The top ten constitute 6.8% of the sample. Sequenced sample: PBMCs or T cells enriched from blood (not recorded which). The receptors shown here come from a woman aged 40 to 50 who had recovered from COVID-19.

The V and J genes are TRBV7-2 and TRBJ1-3; a weak D match, TRBD1 (5 bases). The germline V and J ends were trimmed by 10 bases and 2 bases, with 15 bases remaining between them. Germline V gene lookup returns CDR1 SGHTA and CDR2 FQGNSA. The CDR3 runs to 14 residues. The CDR3 region is CATKPGGTGNTIYF. The CDR3 nucleotides are TGTGCCACCAAACCCGGGGGAACTGGAAACACCATATATTTT. The variable domain in full, with the rest retrieved from reference TRBV7-2 and TRBJ1-3, is GAGVSQSPSNKVTEKGKDVELRCDPISGHTALYWYRQSLGQGLEFLIYFQGNSAPDKSGLPSDRFSAERTGGSVSTLTIQRTQQEDSAVYLCATKPGGTGNTIYFGEGSWLTVV.

This clone was seen a single time. The chain recombines TRBV6-6 with TRBJ2-7; 7 bases are a match to TRBD2. V shed 0 bases, J shed 2 bases, and the junction held 4 bases outside the gene matches. The CDR3 is made up of 15 amino acids. CDR1 is MNHNY and CDR2 is SVGAGI in the germline V gene (reference sequence). CDR3 amino acids: CASSYSSSGPYEQYF. CDR3 sequence (DNA): TGTGCCAGCAGTTACTCGTCTAGCGGACCCTACGAGCAGTACTTC.

This chain connects TRBV2 to TRBJ1-6, with D possibly being TRBD1 (6 bases). V gave up 6 bases and J gave up 9 bases, with 15 bases separating them. This CDR3 has 14 residues. The germline gives CDR1 SNHLY, CDR2 FYNNEI. The CDR3 sequence: CASRGEGGSSPLHF. CDR3 in DNA: TGTGCCAGCAGGGGGGAAGGGGGAAGTTCACCCCTCCACTTT.

The V call is TRBV25-1, the J call TRBJ2-3; 10 nucleotides agree with TRBD2. Germline V gives CDR1 MGHDK, CDR2 SYGVNS. The CDR3 spans 15 residues. V gave up 4 bases and J gave up 1 base; unmatched junction bases: 2. CDR3 DNA sequence: TGTGCCAGCAGTGTCACTAGCGGGGGCACAGATACGCAGTATTTT. Translating it yields CASSVTSGGTDTQYF.

This rearrangement joins TRBV5-4 to TRBJ2-3; TRBD2 might be the D (6 bases). With 2 bases removed from V and 4 bases from J, the gap between germline ends came to 14 bases. The CDR3 sequence is 15 residues long. CDR1 is SGHNT, CDR2 YYREEE, per germline (reference sequence). The CDR3 reads CASSFSGERADTQYF. CDR3 coding DNA: TGTGCCAGCAGCTTCTCGGGAGAAAGAGCAGATACGCAGTATTTT.

With regard to this clone: At one boundary the junction diverges from the germline segment, which might be a read error. The rearrangement links TRBV19 to TRBJ2-2, with D possibly called TRBD1 or TRBD2 (6 bases each). Germline assignment: CDR1 LNHDA and CDR2 SQIVND (reference sequence). The CDR3 runs to 22 residues. The CDR3 region has the DNA TGTGCCTGTAGGGGGACCGGGGTCCGGGGCCCTGGCGGGACCCCGGGGACCGGGGAGCTGTTTTTT. This gives the protein CACRGTGVRGPGGTPGTGELFF. Complete variable domain (other parts from reference TRBV19 and TRBJ2-2): DGGITQSPKYLFRKEGQNVTLSCEQNLNHDAMYWYRQDPGQGLRLIYYSQIVNDFQKGDIAEGYSVSREKKESFPLTVTSAQKNPTAFYLCACRGTGVRGPGGTPGTGELFFGEGSRLTVL.

V gene TRBV30 combines with J gene TRBJ1-6; D remains ambiguous. The V gene lost 0 bases and the J gene lost 0 bases, with 6 bases spanning the gap. Germline V gene sequence: CDR1 GTSNPN, CDR2 SVGIG (reference sequence). CDR3 length: 15 residues. CDR3 DNA sequence: TGTGCCTGGAGTGTAGGAGGCTCCTATAATTCACCCCTCCACTTT. Its protein is CAWSVGGSYNSPLHF.

V usage is TRBV6-5 and J usage is TRBJ1-2, with 9 bases fitting TRBD1. The CDR3 is 12 amino acids. Looked up from germline, CDR1 is MNHEY and CDR2 is SVGAGI. The ends lost 6 bases at V and 8 bases at J; junction bases unmatched: 4. In DNA form, the CDR3 reads TGTGCCAGCAGCAACAGGGGGCAGGGCTACACCTTC. This gives the protein CASSNRGQGYTF.

This chain uses TRBV5-6 with TRBJ1-5, with TRBD1 as a possible D gene (5 bases). From germline, CDR1 is SGHDT and CDR2 YYEEEE. Between the trimmed V and J ends, which lost 3 bases and 9 bases, there was a span of 13 bases. The CDR3 spans 13 residues. CDR3: CASSSGTHGPQHF. DNA of the CDR3: TGTGCCAGCAGCTCCGGGACTCACGGGCCCCAGCATTTT.

J is TRBJ1-2 and V is TRBV14; unclear D gene. Germline CDR1 and CDR2: SGHDN and FVKESK. The CDR3 sequence is 11 residues long. The V end was cut by 9 bases, the J end by 5 bases, with 10 bases between. The CDR3 loop reads CASRPGYGYTF. The CDR3 nucleotides are TGTGCCAGTCGGCCGGGTTATGGCTACACCTTC.

The gene calls are TRBV5-1 and TRBJ2-1; TRBD1 agrees at 7 bases. The germline gives CDR1 SGHRS, CDR2 YFSETQ. Germline trimming cut 0 bases from V and 4 bases from J; bases unmatched to any gene: 7. The length of the CDR3 is 16 residues. The CDR3 protein is CASSLVAQGPYNEQFF. The DNA for the CDR3 is TGCGCCAGCAGCTTGGTGGCACAGGGGCCATACAATGAGCAGTTCTTC. The full variable domain, rest sourced from reference TRBV5-1 and TRBJ2-1, is KAGVTQTPRYLIKTRGQQVTLSCSPISGHRSVSWYQQTPGQGLQFLFEYFSETQRNKGNFPGRFSGRQFSNSRSEMNVSTLELGDSALYLCASSLVAQGPYNEQFFGPGTRLTVL.

This clone has just a few counts. The genes are TRBV12-3 or TRBV12-4 and TRBJ2-1; D gene ambiguous. This CDR3 contains 13 residues. V shed 3 bases and J shed 8 bases, with 11 bases lying between them. CDR3 sequence (DNA): TGTGCCAGCAGTTTGGATGGCGGAGATGAGCAGTTCTTC. Its translation: CASSLDGGDEQFF.

To note about this clone: The junction departs from the called germline gene at one end, perhaps through a read error. The chain links TRBV13 to TRBJ2-3; D is unclear. The germline V gene encodes CDR1 PRHDT and CDR2 FYEKMQ (reference sequence). The CDR3 is 15 amino acids. CDR3 protein: CAGSLAPPGTDTQYF. CDR3 nucleotide sequence: TGTGCCGGCAGCTTAGCCCCCCCGGGCACAGATACGCAGTATTTT.

There are a few counts of this clone. V usage is TRBV5-1 and J usage is TRBJ1-1, with D maybe TRBD1 (5 bases). Germline assignment: CDR1 SGHRS and CDR2 YFSETQ. The CDR3 runs to 14 residues. Trimming cost V 0 bases and J 10 bases, with 16 bases left between them. The DNA for the CDR3 is TGCGCCAGCAGCTTGGAAGACAGAGGCGGGGGAGCTTTCTTT. Amino acids: CASSLEDRGGGAFF.

V is TRBV6-5 and J is TRBJ2-7, with D maybe TRBD1 (6 bases). V gave up 8 bases and J gave up 0 bases, with 17 bases separating them. In germline, CDR1 is MNHEY, CDR2 SVGAGI. The CDR3 runs to 15 residues. In DNA, the CDR3 is TGTGCCAGCTCACTTCGGGACACGAGCTCCTACGAGCAGTACGTC. Amino acids: CASSLRDTSSYEQYV.

The V and J genes are TRBV11-2 and TRBJ2-1; D possibly corresponds to TRBD1 (5 bases). V was pared by 3 bases and J by 5 bases, with 11 bases between. Germline values: CDR1 SGHAT, CDR2 FQNNGV. This CDR3 spans 14 amino acids. In nucleotides, the CDR3 is TGTGCCAGCAGCTTGCGTGGGGCTAACAATGAGCAGTTCTTC. It translates to CASSLRGANNEQFF.

This clone appeared many times. The chain couples TRBV2 to TRBJ2-2; a possible D gene is TRBD1 (6 bases). The CDR3 is 14 residues long. Germline V gives CDR1 SNHLY, CDR2 FYNNEI. The V and J ends lost 9 bases and 0 bases respectively, with 11 bases between them. The CDR3: CASRRTANTGELFF. In DNA form, the CDR3 reads TGTGCCAGTAGGAGGACAGCGAACACCGGGGAGCTGTTTTTT.

V usage is TRBV7-5 and J usage is TRBJ1-4; the table's D call TRBD1 went unverified against the DNA. TRBV7-5 is marked as a pseudogene. The CDR3 spans 14 residues. The CDR3 DNA reads as TGTGCCAGAAGCTTGAACAGGGAAAAAGGAAAACTGTTTTTT. It encodes CARSLNREKGKLFF.

The gene calls are TRBV1 and TRBJ2-7; TRBD2 is taken as the D call from the table, unchecked against the DNA. TRBV1 is deemed a pseudogene. This CDR3 spans 15 amino acids. The CDR3 reads CTSRPRTSGRGEQYV. The CDR3 DNA follows: TGCACCAGCAGACCTAGGACTAGCGGGAGGGGCGAGCAGTACGTC.

This sequence joins TRBV18 and TRBJ2-1, with TRBD1 as a possible D gene (6 bases). Germline V gene sequence: CDR1 KGHSH, CDR2 LQKENI. This CDR3 comprises 16 residues. V was pared by 5 bases and J by 4 bases, with 18 bases between. The chain's CDR3 is CASSKTGTQAYNEQFF. The CDR3 DNA reads TGTGCCAGCTCAAAAACCGGGACACAAGCTTACAATGAGCAGTTCTTC. The full variable domain, with the rest looked up from reference TRBV18 and TRBJ2-1, is NAGVMQNPRHLVRRRGQEARLRCSPMKGHSHVYWYRQLPEEGLKFMVYLQKENIIDESGMPKERFSAEFPKEGPSILRIQQVVRGDSAAYFCASSKTGTQAYNEQFFGPGTRLTVL.

This clone turned up a few times. The chain uses TRBV2 and TRBJ1-4; TRBD1 matches at 7 bases. Losses at the gene ends were 11 bases for V and 7 bases for J; bases not matched to a gene: 10. The CDR3 is made up of 13 amino acids. The germline V gene encodes CDR1 SNHLY and CDR2 FYNNEI. CDR3 in amino acids: CASNRDSSEKLFF. For the CDR3, the DNA is TGTGCCTCCAACCGGGACAGCAGTGAAAAACTGTTTTTT.

The sample holds one count of this clone. The chain joins TRBV6-1 to TRBJ2-7; the D gene is possibly TRBD2 (5 bases). The CDR3 length is 15 residues. Germline assignment: CDR1 MNHNS and CDR2 SASEGT. Trimming removed 3 bases from V and 2 bases from J, with 14 bases in between. As DNA, the CDR3 is TGTGCCAGCAGTGATGCTCCCAGCGGCCCCTACGAGCAGTACTTC. Translation: CASSDAPSGPYEQYF.

This clone was picked up one time. The V call is TRBV14, the J call TRBJ2-5; D may be TRBD2 (6 bases). The ends were cut back, 4 bases at V and 5 bases at J, with 23 bases in the middle. This CDR3 spans 17 amino acids. CDR1 SGHDN and CDR2 FVKESK come from the germline V gene. This CDR3 is CASSPKPSWGVRETQYF. The CDR3 DNA is TGTGCCAGCAGCCCCAAGCCCAGTTGGGGGGTGAGGGAGACCCAGTACTTC. The full variable domain, completed using reference TRBV14 and TRBJ2-5, is EAGVTQFPSHSVIEKGQTVTLRCDPISGHDNLYWYRRVMGKEIKFLLHFVKESKQDESGMPNNRFLAERTGGTYSTLKVQPAELEDSGVYFCASSPKPSWGVRETQYFGPGTRLLVL.

The V gene is TRBV5-1, the J gene TRBJ2-1; 10 bases agree with TRBD2. The V gene end was trimmed by 4 bases and the J gene end by 4 bases; junction bases not matched to a gene: 5. The CDR3 consists of 15 residues. Germline-derived CDR1 and CDR2 are SGHRS and YFSETQ. Written as DNA, the CDR3 is TGCGCCAGCAGCCTGCTAGCGGGAGCATACAATGAGCAGTTCTTC. Its protein product is CASSLLAGAYNEQFF.

The V and J genes are TRBV5-4 and TRBJ2-5; D gene unclear. V was clipped by 0 bases and J by 5 bases, with 14 bases between them. CDR1 SGHNT and CDR2 YYREEE come from the germline V gene (reference sequence). The CDR3 is 15 residues long. CDR3 sequence: CASSLGRRSEETQYF. In DNA, the CDR3 is TGTGCCAGCAGCTTGGGACGCCGATCGGAGGAGACCCAGTACTTC. Based on the CDR3 plus reference TRBV5-4 and TRBJ2-5, the full variable domain is ETGVTQSPTHLIKTRGQQVTLRCSSQSGHNTVSWYQQALGQGPQFIFQYYREEENGRGNFPPRFSGLQFPNYSSELNVNALELDDSALYLCASSLGRRSEETQYFGPGTRLLVL.

The rearrangement joins TRBV10-2 to TRBJ2-1; 9 bases map to TRBD1. Germline-derived CDR1 and CDR2 are WSHSY and SAAADI. This CDR3 spans 15 amino acids. V shed 6 bases and J 5 bases; nucleotides not matched to a gene: 8. The CDR3 bases are TGCGCCAGCAGCGCCACAGGGGGCGCCGACAATGAGCAGTTCTTC. Residues: CASSATGGADNEQFF.

The chain couples TRBV7-2 to TRBJ1-2, with D tentatively TRBD1 (6 bases). Germline-derived CDR1 and CDR2 are SGHTA and FQGNSA. CDR3 length equals 14 residues. With 1 base removed from V and 7 bases from J, the gap between germline ends came to 13 bases. The CDR3 DNA reads TGTGCCAGCAGCTTAGGGGGGCTCTTAGGTGGCTACACCTTC. The encoded protein is CASSLGGLLGGYTF.

The chain uses TRBV5-1 and TRBJ1-4; D remains unclear. V lost 0 bases, J lost 3 bases, and 9 bases lay in between. The CDR3 is 15 amino acids. Germline CDR1 is SGHRS and CDR2 is YFSETQ. For the CDR3, the DNA is TGCGCCAGCAGCTTGGCCGAAACATCTAATGAAAAACTGTTTTTT. Amino acid sequence: CASSLAETSNEKLFF.

V usage is TRBV12-5 and J usage is TRBJ2-1; 8 bases align to TRBD2. The CDR3 loop spans 18 amino acids. Germline V CDR1 and CDR2: LGHNT, FRNRAP. Losses at the gene ends were 0 bases for V and 2 bases for J; bases not matched to a gene: 9. The chain's CDR3 is CASGLVLGELAAYNEQFF. CDR3 bases: TGTGCTAGTGGTTTGGTACTGGGAGAACTAGCGGCCTACAATGAGCAGTTCTTC.